Sequencing of this T cell receptor (beta chain) was carried out in a study of blood T cell repertoires in COVID-19. In the study overall: The analysed material was cDNA or gDNA that came from T cells, B-cell-depleted T cells, or PBMCs.

Produced via immunoSEQ multiplex PCR; TCRdb's table is partial and in-frame only. The sample carries 250,000 to 350,000 clones, roughly 89% recorded once. Germline CDR1 reads MDHEN; CDR2 reads SYDVKM. Between the trimmed V and J ends, which lost 3 bases and 5 bases, there was a span of 15 bases. This CDR3 is built from 15 residues. The sample holds one count of this clone. The sequencing sample was made of peripheral blood. The J gene is TRBJ2-3, the V gene TRBV28; D gene unclear. This TCR came from a woman between 40 and 50 years old who had recovered from COVID-19. As DNA, the CDR3 is TGTGCCAGCAGTTTTACGGGTTTAGCAGAAGATACGCAGTATTTT. This translates into CASSFTGLAEDTQYF.